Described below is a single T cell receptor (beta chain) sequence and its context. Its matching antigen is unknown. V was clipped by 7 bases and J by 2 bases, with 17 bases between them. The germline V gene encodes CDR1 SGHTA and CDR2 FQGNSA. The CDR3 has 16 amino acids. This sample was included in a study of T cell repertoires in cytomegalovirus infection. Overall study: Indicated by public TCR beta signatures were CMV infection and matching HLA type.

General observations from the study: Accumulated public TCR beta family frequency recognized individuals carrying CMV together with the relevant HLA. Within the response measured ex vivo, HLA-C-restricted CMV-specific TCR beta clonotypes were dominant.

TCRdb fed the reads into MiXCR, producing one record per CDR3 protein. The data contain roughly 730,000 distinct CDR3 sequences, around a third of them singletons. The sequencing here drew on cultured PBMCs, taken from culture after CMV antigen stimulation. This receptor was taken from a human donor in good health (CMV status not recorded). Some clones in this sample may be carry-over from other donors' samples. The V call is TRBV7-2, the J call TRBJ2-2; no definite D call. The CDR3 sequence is CASNIKSGSNTGELFF. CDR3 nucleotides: TGTGCCAGCAACATAAAGTCAGGCTCCAACACCGGGGAGCTGTTTTTT.